The 28 T cell receptor beta chains given below trace back to one sample, sequenced in a study of chemoradiotherapy in HPV16-positive cancers. Sequencing used immunoSEQ multiplex PCR; TCRdb keeps in-frame clones, though not all of them. The table has 40,000 to 65,000 clones, 90% seen once. Sequenced here: blood, sampled from a patient who underwent chemoradiotherapy. The receptors stem from a human donor with HPV-associated anogenital cancer.

The chain couples TRBV4-2 to TRBJ1-3, with a possible D match to TRBD1 (6 bases). Germline CDR1 and CDR2: LGHNA and YNFKEQ. The CDR3 length is 17 residues. The V gene lost 4 bases and the J gene lost 0 bases, with 16 bases spanning the gap. Here the CDR3 reads CASSLTGRASSGNTIYF. The CDR3 DNA follows: TGTGCCAGCAGCCTTACAGGGAGGGCTTCCTCTGGAAACACCATATATTTT.

Here the CDR3 reads CASSVIGLAGYEQYF. DNA of the CDR3: TGTGCCAGCAGCGTCATAGGACTAGCGGGCTACGAGCAGTACTTC. The chain couples TRBV6-1 to TRBJ2-7, with 11 nucleotides matching TRBD2. V lost 6 bases and J lost 3; bases outside the gene matches: 7. The germline V gene has CDR1 MNHNS and CDR2 SASEGT. The CDR3 is 15 residues long.

The genes are TRBV2 and TRBJ1-4, with D hard to call. CDR3 length: 11 residues. Trimming took off 3 bases at V and 10 bases at J, with 6 bases between the two ends. Germline V gene data show CDR1 as SNHLY and CDR2 as FYNNEI. The chain's CDR3 is CASSDRGKLFF. In DNA form, the CDR3 reads TGTGCCAGCAGTGATCGGGGAAAACTGTTTTTT.

CDR3 nucleotides: TGCAGCGTTGTAAGGGGAGACTATGGCTACACCTTC. It yields the protein CSVVRGDYGYTF. This chain connects TRBV29-1 to TRBJ1-2; maybe TRBD1 (5 bases). V was cut by 4 bases and J by 3 bases, with 9 bases left in between. Germline V gene sequence: CDR1 SQVTM, CDR2 ANQGSEA. CDR3 length: 12 residues.

Relative to its sample, this clone is medium-sized. The genes are TRBV6-5 and TRBJ1-5; possibly TRBD1 for D (5 bases). Trimming removed 7 bases at V and 4 bases at J, with 14 bases between. Looked up from germline, CDR1 is MNHEY and CDR2 is SVGAGI. The CDR3 runs 14 residues. The CDR3 coding sequence is TGTGCCAGCACCGGGGCGGAGGGGAATCAGCCCCAGCATTTT. It encodes CASTGAEGNQPQHF.

The chain combines TRBV5-1 with TRBJ2-1; perhaps D is TRBD1 or TRBD2 (5 bases each). Trimming took 1 base from V and 8 from J, leaving 19 bases between them. Germline V gene lookup returns CDR1 SGHRS and CDR2 YFSETQ. The CDR3 sequence is 16 residues long. The CDR3 here is CASSLPSGTVGDEQFF. In DNA form, the CDR3 reads TGCGCCAGCAGCTTGCCATCTGGGACGGTGGGGGATGAGCAGTTCTTC.

The chain links TRBV2 to TRBJ1-5; 8 bases agree with TRBD1. The CDR3 consists of 14 residues. Germline CDR1 reads SNHLY; CDR2 reads FYNNEI. The V and J ends lost 6 bases and 5 bases, in that order; junction bases with no gene match: 6. The DNA of the CDR3 is TGTGCCAGCAGCGGTGGACAGGGTGATCAGCCCCAGCATTTT. It is translated as CASSGGQGDQPQHF. The variable domain in full, completed from reference TRBV2 and TRBJ1-5, reads EPEVTQTPSHQVTQMGQEVILRCVPISNHLYFYWYRQILGQKVEFLVSFYNNEISEKSEIFDDQFSVERPDGSNFTLKIRSTKLEDSAMYFCASSGGQGDQPQHFGDGTRLSIL.

The V and J genes are TRBV6-5 and TRBJ1-2, with 9 positions matching TRBD1. The CDR3 length is 13 residues. Germline V gene lookup returns CDR1 MNHEY and CDR2 SVGAGI. V shed 6 bases, J shed 8 bases, and the junction held 7 bases outside the gene matches. CDR3 nucleotides: TGTGCCAGCAGCCGGGACAGGGATCGAGGCTACACCTTC. It encodes CASSRDRDRGYTF.

J is TRBJ1-1 and V is TRBV5-4; 8 positions match TRBD1. Germline-derived CDR1 and CDR2 are SGHNT and YYREEE (reference sequence). With V trimmed by 0 bases and J by 4 bases, 5 bases remained unmatched. The CDR3 totals 15 residues. This chain's CDR3 is CASSLAGGGSTEAFF. The CDR3 DNA reads as TGTGCCAGCAGCTTGGCAGGGGGCGGAAGCACTGAAGCTTTCTTT.

The genes are TRBV13 and TRBJ1-1; a possible D gene is TRBD1 (5 bases). The CDR3 extends over 13 amino acids. The V gene's germline CDR1 is PRHDT and CDR2 FYEKMQ (reference sequence). The ends were cut back, 3 bases at V and 5 bases at J, with 10 bases in the middle. CDR3 loop: CASSLRGGTEAFF. CDR3 DNA: TGTGCCAGCAGCTTGCGGGGGGGGACTGAAGCTTTCTTT.

This clone was found once. The V call is TRBV7-9, the J call TRBJ1-5; D might be TRBD1 (5 bases). CDR3 size: 17 residues. Germline assignment: CDR1 SEHNR and CDR2 FQNEAQ (reference sequence). V gave up 7 bases and J gave up 4 bases, with 23 bases separating them. The CDR3 loop reads CASILGSGGGINQPQHF. In DNA form, the CDR3 reads TGTGCCAGCATCCTGGGTAGTGGGGGGGGAATTAATCAGCCCCAGCATTTT.

The J gene is TRBJ1-1, the V gene TRBV7-2; D possibly corresponds to TRBD1 (6 bases). The V gene lost 0 bases and the J gene lost 4 bases, with 12 bases spanning the gap. CDR1 is SGHTA, CDR2 FQGNSA, per germline. CDR3 length: 15 residues. The CDR3 DNA sequence: TGTGCCAGCAGCTTAGCACCCACAGGGAGCACTGAAGCTTTCTTT. Protein sequence: CASSLAPTGSTEAFF.

V usage is TRBV18 and J usage is TRBJ2-5; D is possibly TRBD1 (5 bases). The last part of the DNA fits TRBJ2-7 better; the J call may be wrong. The CDR3 runs to 13 residues. Germline V gene sequence: CDR1 KGHSH, CDR2 LQKENI. CDR3 in DNA: TGTGCCAGCTCACCGGCTAGGGGCTACGAGCAGTACTTC. It specifies CASSPARGYEQYF.

The chain uses TRBV30 and TRBJ2-1, with 11 bases aligning to TRBD2. The CDR3 extends over 14 amino acids. J gave up 7 bases and V 0 bases, and 2 bases lay outside the gene matches. CDR1 and CDR2 (germline): GTSNPN, SVGIG (reference sequence). The CDR3 DNA reads TGTGCCTGGAGTGTACTAGCGGGAGTGAATGAGCAGTTCTTC. It codes for CAWSVLAGVNEQFF.

This clone was found a few times. The J gene is TRBJ1-5, the V gene TRBV10-1; TRBD1 agrees at 7 bases. V dropped 5 bases and J dropped 0; count of bases not matched to a gene: 4. The CDR3 sequence is 15 residues long. Germline values: CDR1 WNHNN, CDR2 SYGVQD (reference sequence). The CDR3 loop reads CASSWDSYSNQPQHF. In DNA, the CDR3 is TGCGCCAGCAGTTGGGACAGTTATAGCAATCAGCCCCAGCATTTT.

This clone was detected only once. In DNA, the CDR3 is TGTGCCTGGAGAACCCGGACAGGTCGTAATTCACCCCTCCACTTT. Translation gives CAWRTRTGRNSPLHF. This chain uses TRBV30 with TRBJ1-6, with 7 bases aligning to TRBD1. CDR3 length: 15 residues. Trimming cost V 3 bases and J 6 bases; bases outside gene matches: 8. Germline-derived CDR1 and CDR2 are GTSNPN and SVGIG (reference sequence).

The chain couples TRBV7-9 to TRBJ1-5, with D uncertain. V lost 1 base to trimming and J lost 2 bases, with 9 bases between them. The germline V gene has CDR1 SEHNR and CDR2 FQNEAQ (reference sequence). The CDR3 sequence is 15 residues long. The CDR3 DNA follows: TGTGCCAGCAGCTTAGGGAGTCAGGGCAATCAGCCCCAGCATTTT. Amino acid sequence: CASSLGSQGNQPQHF.

This clone appeared once. This chain uses TRBV6-5 with TRBJ2-7, with D possibly being TRBD1 (6 bases). The CDR3 length is 12 residues. In germline, CDR1 is MNHEY, CDR2 SVGAGI. The ends were cut back, 4 bases at V and 4 bases at J, with 8 bases in the middle. CDR3 protein: CASSFGQYEQYF. Here the CDR3 DNA reads TGTGCCAGCAGTTTTGGACAGTACGAGCAGTACTTC.

The chain is built from TRBV7-2 and TRBJ2-3; D unresolved. This CDR3 has 14 residues. CDR1 and CDR2 from the germline V gene are SGHTA and FQGNSA. V lost 3 bases and J 0 bases, leaving 7 bases between the germline ends. In DNA, the CDR3 is TGTGCCAGCAGCTTGGACCATAGCACAGATACGCAGTATTTT. Its protein product is CASSLDHSTDTQYF.

The chain links TRBV11-2 to TRBJ1-4; D may be TRBD1 (6 bases). The CDR3 has 16 residues. Between the trimmed V and J ends, which lost 3 bases and 2 bases, there was a span of 13 bases. Per germline, CDR1 SGHAT and CDR2 FQNNGV. Here the CDR3 reads CASSLGPGATNEKLFF. In DNA form, the CDR3 reads TGTGCCAGCAGCTTGGGGCCAGGGGCTACTAATGAAAAACTGTTTTTT.

This chain joins TRBV5-6 and TRBJ1-2; D remains ambiguous. The CDR3 extends over 12 amino acids. Germline CDR1 is SGHDT and CDR2 is YYEEEE. Trimming removed 4 bases from V and 5 bases from J, with 9 bases in between. For the CDR3, the DNA is TGTGCCAGCAGCCCCGACCCATATGGCTACACCTTC. Protein sequence: CASSPDPYGYTF.

This sequence joins TRBV12-5 and TRBJ2-1, with D perhaps TRBD2 (5 bases). Trimming removed 1 base from V and 6 bases from J, with 10 bases in between. CDR1 and CDR2 (germline): LGHNT, FRNRAP. The CDR3 has 14 amino acids. CDR3 in amino acids: CASGLGGMGNEQFF. The CDR3 DNA follows: TGTGCTAGTGGTTTGGGAGGGATGGGCAATGAGCAGTTCTTC.

This clone was seen just once. The V call is TRBV27, the J call TRBJ2-1; 8 nucleotides align to TRBD1. Unmatched junction bases numbered 15, after V lost 5 bases and J lost 9 bases. Looked up from germline, CDR1 is MNHEY and CDR2 is SMNVEV (reference sequence). This CDR3 is 16 amino acids long. CDR3 residues: CASSRGDRGVGREQFF. The CDR3 DNA sequence: TGTGCCAGCAGTCGCGGAGACAGGGGAGTTGGGCGTGAGCAGTTCTTC.

The chain has TRBV9 and TRBJ1-3, with a weak D call TRBD1 (5 bases). This CDR3 spans 16 amino acids. V was clipped by 3 bases and J by 0 bases, with 13 bases between them. Looked up from germline, CDR1 is SGDLS and CDR2 is YYNGEE. DNA of the CDR3: TGTGCCAGCAGCGAGGGGACTCCAAGCTCTGGAAACACCATATATTTT. This sequence encodes CASSEGTPSSGNTIYF.

V usage is TRBV25-1 and J usage is TRBJ2-7; TRBD2 matches 11 bases. V dropped 6 bases and J dropped 7; count of bases not matched to a gene: 5. Germline CDR1 reads MGHDK; CDR2 reads SYGVNS. This CDR3 has 13 residues. CDR3 nucleotides: TGTGCCAGCAGCATAGCGGGAGGGGGAGAGCAGTACTTC. Translated, it gives CASSIAGGGEQYF.

The J gene is TRBJ1-1, the V gene TRBV11-2, with D tentatively TRBD1 (5 bases). Trimming left V 5 bases short and J 6 bases short, with 19 bases between. The CDR3 covers 15 residues. Germline CDR1 SGHAT, CDR2 FQNNGV. The CDR3 sequence: CASSALGGFGAEAFF. The CDR3 DNA follows: TGTGCCAGCAGCGCTTTGGGGGGGTTCGGCGCTGAAGCTTTCTTT.

This chain connects TRBV27 to TRBJ2-3; 8 nucleotides agree with TRBD2. V lost 6 bases to trimming and J lost 3 bases; unmatched junction nucleotides: 8. There are 15 residues in the CDR3. Germline assignment: CDR1 MNHEY and CDR2 SMNVEV (reference sequence). CDR3 nucleotides: TGTGCCAGCAGACGACGGGGGGGTGGAACAGATACGCAGTATTTT. Protein sequence: CASRRRGGGTDTQYF.

This rearrangement joins TRBV11-3 to TRBJ2-7; D uncertain. The germline CDR1 and CDR2 sequences are SGHNT and YENEEA. The CDR3 sequence is 15 residues long. The V and J ends lost 1 base and 4 bases respectively, with 14 bases between them. As DNA, the CDR3 is TGTGCCAGCAGCTTAGCAGGCCATGAGGATTACGAGCAGTACTTC. Amino acid sequence: CASSLAGHEDYEQYF.